The 26 T cell receptor beta chains below all came from one sample that was sequenced in a study of blood T cell repertoires in COVID-19. Some clones are missing from TCRdb's copy, which holds only in-frame ones; the method was immunoSEQ multiplex PCR. The table has about 220,000 clones, roughly four fifths seen once. The sequenced sample was peripheral blood. The receptors were sampled from a woman aged 60-70 years with acute or convalescent COVID-19.

J is TRBJ1-1 and V is TRBV27; D is perhaps TRBD1 (6 bases). From germline, CDR1 is MNHEY and CDR2 SMNVEV (reference sequence). The CDR3 is 14 residues long. V was trimmed by 5 bases and J by 1 base, leaving 11 bases between them. The CDR3 spells CASSLDSQNTEAFF. DNA of the CDR3: TGTGCCAGCAGTCTGGACAGCCAGAACACTGAAGCTTTCTTT.

The chain combines TRBV6-5 with TRBJ1-2; 7 bases map to TRBD1. Germline V gene data show CDR1 as MNHEY and CDR2 as SVGAGI. The CDR3 runs to 13 residues. The junction had 14 bases not matched to a gene; V was cut back by 6 bases and J by 13 bases. CDR3 in amino acids: CASRFPGEGAITF. CDR3 DNA sequence: TGTGCCAGCAGGTTCCCGGGAGAGGGGGCAATCACCTTC.

This chain joins TRBV5-6 and TRBJ2-2; D is possibly TRBD2 (6 bases). CDR1 is SGHDT and CDR2 is YYEEEE in the germline V gene. Trimming took 5 bases from V and 2 from J, leaving 13 bases between them. This CDR3 has 15 amino acids. CDR3 loop: CASRQSGLNTGELFF. In DNA form, the CDR3 reads TGTGCCAGCAGACAAAGCGGGCTTAACACCGGGGAGCTGTTTTTT.

The genes are TRBV5-6 and TRBJ2-1; TRBD2 is a possible D gene (5 bases). In germline, CDR1 is SGHDT, CDR2 YYEEEE. V dropped 3 bases and J dropped 8 bases, with 6 bases sitting between them. The CDR3 is 11 amino acids. The DNA for the CDR3 is TGTGCCAGCAGCTCTAGCCATGAGCAGTTCTTC. It encodes CASSSSHEQFF.

J is TRBJ2-1 and V is TRBV6-1; 8 bases are a match to TRBD1. The CDR3 length is 14 residues. The germline V gene has CDR1 MNHNS and CDR2 SASEGT. Trimming cost V 1 base and J 6 bases; bases outside gene matches: 2. CDR3 DNA: TGTGCCAGCAGTGAAGGAGGGACAGGCAATGAGCAGTTCTTC. Protein sequence: CASSEGGTGNEQFF.

This clone was seen just once. The chain recombines TRBV7-9 with TRBJ1-5; possible D gene TRBD1, 5 bases. Trimming took off 5 bases at V and 5 bases at J, with 13 bases between the two ends. CDR3 length: 14 residues. From germline, CDR1 is SEHNR and CDR2 FQNEAQ (reference sequence). The CDR3 nucleotides read TGTGCCAGCAGCGACAATGTGGGGCATCAGCCCCAGCATTTT. Its translation is CASSDNVGHQPQHF.

Details on this clone: Other DNA variants within this sample encode the same CDR3. The V call is TRBV7-8, the J call TRBJ2-2; no clear D. Germline CDR1 reads SGHVS; CDR2 reads FQNEAQ. The length of the CDR3 is 13 residues. Trimming pared 2 bases from V and 5 bases from J, leaving 6 bases between. The CDR3 region has the DNA TGTGCCAGCAGCTTAATAGAAACCGGGGAGCTGTTTTTT. Translation: CASSLIETGELFF. Based on the CDR3 plus reference TRBV7-8 and TRBJ2-2, the full variable domain is GAGVSQSPRYKVAKRGQDVALRCDPISGHVSLFWYQQALGQGPEFLTYFQNEAQLDKSGLPSDRFFAERPEGSVSTLKIQRTQQEDSAVYLCASSLIETGELFFGEGSRLTVL.

The CDR3 region is CASSSPWGQIGSPLHF. CDR3 bases: TGTGCCAGCAGTTCCCCGTGGGGACAGATTGGATCACCCCTCCACTTT. The chain uses TRBV6-5 and TRBJ1-6; 7 nucleotides agree with TRBD1. Germline values: CDR1 MNHEY, CDR2 SVGAGI. The CDR3 runs to 16 residues. The V and J ends lost 4 bases and 10 bases, in that order; junction bases with no gene match: 13.

This chain connects TRBV27 to TRBJ1-2; tentatively, D is TRBD1 (6 bases). The CDR3 runs to 13 residues. Germline lookup yields CDR1 MNHEY and CDR2 SMNVEV (reference sequence). Trimming removed 4 bases at V and 4 bases at J, with 10 bases between. CDR3 in DNA: TGTGCCAGCAGTTACAGGGAGGGCTATGGCTACACCTTC. Translation gives CASSYREGYGYTF.

The gene calls are TRBV14 and TRBJ2-7; TRBD1 matches at 7 bases. CDR3 size: 13 residues. V was pared by 6 bases and J by 7 bases, with 9 bases of the junction left unmatched. Germline V CDR1 and CDR2: SGHDN, FVKESK. This chain's CDR3 is CASRAGGSREQYF. As DNA, the CDR3 is TGTGCCAGCAGAGCAGGGGGTTCGAGAGAGCAGTACTTC.

The chain has TRBV15 and TRBJ1-3; a weak D match, TRBD1 (5 bases). The germline gives CDR1 LNHNV, CDR2 YYDKDF (reference sequence). The CDR3 length is 15 residues. Trimming removed 0 bases from V and 2 bases from J, with 8 bases in between. The chain's CDR3 is CATSRDRAAGNTIYF. The CDR3, as DNA: TGTGCCACCAGCAGAGACAGGGCGGCTGGAAACACCATATATTTT.

The chain recombines TRBV3-1 (or the pseudogene TRBV3-2) with TRBJ2-2; D gene uncertain. Germline CDR1 LGHDT, CDR2 YNNKEL (reference sequence). The length of the CDR3 is 15 residues. The V end was cut by 2 bases, the J end by 0 bases, with 7 bases between. Here the CDR3 DNA reads TGTGCCAGCAGCCAATATCAGGCGAACACCGGGGAGCTGTTTTTT. This translates into CASSQYQANTGELFF.

This chain joins TRBV15 and TRBJ2-3; tentative D call: TRBD1 (5 bases). Trimming left V 9 bases short and J 6 bases short, with 16 bases between. This CDR3 comprises 13 residues. Germline CDR1 and CDR2: LNHNV and YYDKDF (reference sequence). CDR3 sequence (DNA): TGTGCCACAAGACCCCAGGGATCGGATACGCAGTATTTT. Amino acids: CATRPQGSDTQYF. The full variable domain, with the rest looked up from reference TRBV15 and TRBJ2-3, is DAMVIQNPRYQVTQFGKPVTLSCSQTLNHNVMYWYQQKSSQAPKLLFHYYDKDFNNEADTPDNFQSRRPNTSFCFLDIRSPGLGDTAMYLCATRPQGSDTQYFGPGTRLTVL.

This rearrangement joins TRBV28 to TRBJ1-1; D might be TRBD1 (6 bases). This CDR3 comprises 11 residues. Germline V gene data show CDR1 as MDHEN and CDR2 as SYDVKM. V lost 3 bases and J lost 8, with 7 bases in between. The CDR3: CASSFQGEAFF. The CDR3 DNA reads as TGTGCCAGCAGTTTTCAGGGGGAAGCTTTCTTT.

This clone showed up just once. J is TRBJ2-1 and V is TRBV11-2; 8 bases are a match to TRBD1. The CDR3 loop spans 17 amino acids. The junction had 9 bases not matched to a gene; V was cut back by 3 bases and J by 2 bases. Germline V gene data show CDR1 as SGHAT and CDR2 as FQNNGV. CDR3 bases: TGTGCCAGCAGCTTCCAGGTTGGACAGGGCCCCTACAATGAGCAGTTCTTC. This translates into CASSFQVGQGPYNEQFF.

This clone was seen once. The chain links TRBV5-6 to TRBJ2-7; TRBD1 matches at 8 bases. Unmatched junction bases numbered 8, after V lost 4 bases and J lost 2 bases. The CDR3 is made up of 15 amino acids. Germline CDR1 SGHDT, CDR2 YYEEEE. The CDR3 loop is CASSAPDRAAYEQYF. CDR3 nucleotide sequence: TGTGCCAGCAGCGCACCGGACAGGGCTGCCTACGAGCAGTACTTC. The full variable domain, completed using reference TRBV5-6 and TRBJ2-7, is DAGVTQSPTHLIKTRGQQVTLRCSPKSGHDTVSWYQQALGQGPQFIFQYYEEEERQRGNFPDRFSGHQFPNYSSELNVNALLLGDSALYLCASSAPDRAAYEQYFGPGTRLTVT.

V is TRBV6-5 and J is TRBJ1-4, with 10 nucleotides matching TRBD1. The CDR3 length is 14 residues. V gave up 5 bases and J gave up 8 bases; unmatched junction bases: 5. The germline CDR1 and CDR2 sequences are MNHEY and SVGAGI. Written as DNA, the CDR3 is TGTGCCAGCAGTCGACAGGGGGCTAGCGAAAAACTGTTTTTT. Translation: CASSRQGASEKLFF.

The V and J genes are TRBV6-2 or TRBV6-3 and TRBJ1-6; D unresolved. V was clipped by 5 bases and J by 0 bases, with 11 bases between them. Germline V lookup: CDR1 MNHEY, CDR2 SVGEGT. CDR3 size: 16 residues. The CDR3 here is CASSASESSYNSPLHF. In DNA, the CDR3 is TGTGCCAGCAGTGCCTCTGAGAGCTCCTATAATTCACCCCTCCACTTT.

The V call is TRBV9, the J call TRBJ2-7; D not certain. V shed 4 bases and J shed 3 bases, with 17 bases lying between them. Germline loops: CDR1 SGDLS, CDR2 YYNGEE. There are 15 residues in the CDR3. The DNA for the CDR3 is TGTGCCAGCAGCCCGAATTGGCGGCAAATCTACGAGCAGTACTTC. Translating it yields CASSPNWRQIYEQYF.

The chain is built from TRBV11-2 and TRBJ2-2, with D maybe TRBD1 (5 bases). Germline V lookup: CDR1 SGHAT, CDR2 FQNNGV. The CDR3 has 15 residues. V gave up 2 bases and J gave up 3 bases, with 10 bases separating them. This chain's CDR3 is CASSLFDSDTGELFF. In DNA form, the CDR3 reads TGTGCCAGCAGCTTATTTGACAGTGACACCGGGGAGCTGTTTTTT.

This chain joins TRBV5-6 and TRBJ2-1; 10 nucleotides agree with TRBD2. Germline V lookup: CDR1 SGHDT, CDR2 YYEEEE. V shed 1 base, J shed 4 bases, and the junction held 5 bases outside the gene matches. This CDR3 comprises 16 residues. The CDR3 protein is CASSLWSSGGYNEQFF. The CDR3 DNA sequence: TGTGCCAGCAGCTTGTGGTCTAGCGGGGGTTACAATGAGCAGTTCTTC. Complete variable domain (other parts from reference TRBV5-6 and TRBJ2-1): DAGVTQSPTHLIKTRGQQVTLRCSPKSGHDTVSWYQQALGQGPQFIFQYYEEEERQRGNFPDRFSGHQFPNYSSELNVNALLLGDSALYLCASSLWSSGGYNEQFFGPGTRLTVL.

The V and J genes are TRBV6-5 and TRBJ1-5; D is unresolved. There are 14 residues in the CDR3. V dropped 7 bases and J dropped 3 bases, with 13 bases sitting between them. CDR1 and CDR2 from the germline V gene are MNHEY and SVGAGI. This CDR3 is CASKGDTSNQPQHF. The CDR3 DNA reads TGTGCCAGCAAAGGCGACACATCCAATCAGCCCCAGCATTTT.

CDR3 amino acids: CASSQDEGIDEKLFF. The CDR3 nucleotides are TGTGCCAGCAGCCAAGATGAGGGCATCGATGAAAAACTGTTTTTT. The chain joins TRBV4-2 to TRBJ1-4; D unclear. Deletions cut 0 bases from V and 6 bases from J, with 11 bases between. Germline CDR1 LGHNA, CDR2 YNFKEQ. The CDR3 sequence is 15 residues long.

V gene TRBV5-4 combines with J gene TRBJ2-5, with 9 positions matching TRBD2. Germline V gene data show CDR1 as SGHNT and CDR2 as YYREEE (reference sequence). The CDR3 has 16 residues. Losses at the gene ends were 4 bases for V and 3 bases for J; bases not matched to a gene: 10. CDR3 protein: CASSPGLAGLKETQYF. The CDR3 nucleotides read TGTGCCAGCAGCCCTGGGCTAGCGGGGTTGAAAGAGACCCAGTACTTC.

The chain uses TRBV19 and TRBJ2-7; 8 nucleotides line up with TRBD1. V shed 9 bases, J shed 0 bases, and the junction held 7 bases outside the gene matches. The CDR3 totals 14 residues. Germline-derived CDR1 and CDR2 are LNHDA and SQIVND (reference sequence). The CDR3 loop reads CASTDRAGSYEQYF. The CDR3 bases are TGTGCCAGCACGGACAGGGCGGGCTCCTACGAGCAGTACTTC.

The CDR3 bases are TGTGCCAGCAGCGTAGCTACTCGGGTCACTGAAGCTTTCTTT. Protein: CASSVATRVTEAFF. This rearrangement joins TRBV9 to TRBJ1-1; D gene uncertain. The CDR3 is made up of 14 amino acids. V gave up 0 bases and J gave up 4 bases, with 10 bases separating them. Per germline, CDR1 SGDLS and CDR2 YYNGEE.